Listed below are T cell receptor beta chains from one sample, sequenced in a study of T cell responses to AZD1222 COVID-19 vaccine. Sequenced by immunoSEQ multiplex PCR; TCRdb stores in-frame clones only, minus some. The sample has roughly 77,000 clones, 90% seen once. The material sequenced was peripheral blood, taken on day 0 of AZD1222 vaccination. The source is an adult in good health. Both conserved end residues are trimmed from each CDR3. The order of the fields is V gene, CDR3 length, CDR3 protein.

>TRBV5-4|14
ASSPYRTGGSGELF
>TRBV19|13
ASSIEAVRGSEQY
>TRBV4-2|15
ASSQEAGLAGGRGQF
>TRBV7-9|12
ASSQGTSGGEQF
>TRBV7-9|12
ASSSIGQGETQY
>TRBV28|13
ASSLWGRGQDTQY
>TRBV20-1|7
SARPGYT
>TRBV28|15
ASSFARQGSLTDTQY
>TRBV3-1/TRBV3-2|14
ASSPFRGDFRETQY
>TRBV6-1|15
ASSEPYRLNSNQPQH
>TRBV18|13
ASSPTGGAQETQY
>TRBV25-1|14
ASSDSLQGRGGEQY
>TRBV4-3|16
ASSQGDRGVEGNTEAF
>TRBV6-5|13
ASSKRLASTDTQY
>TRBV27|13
ASSLIKRGTGELF
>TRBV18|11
ASSPGAAYEQY
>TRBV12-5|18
ASGSGRGTSGGQNTGELF
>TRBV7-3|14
ASSPLGQGKNTEAF
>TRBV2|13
ASSEKVGVYTEAF
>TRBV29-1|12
SVSPGGSGYEQY
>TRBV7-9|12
ASSLRGTGNTIY
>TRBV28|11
ASSLSKGYEQY
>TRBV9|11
ASSVWGRNTIY
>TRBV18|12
ASSAGQQKQPQH
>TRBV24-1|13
ATTETTGRNTEAF
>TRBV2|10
ASTPRNPGYT
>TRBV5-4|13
ASSPWTGINTEAF
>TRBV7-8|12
ASSPDRTGYGYT
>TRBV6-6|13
ASSDRGRFQETQY
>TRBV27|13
ASSSSGKTGNTIY
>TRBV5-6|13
ASSLVAGDNYGYT
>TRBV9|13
ASSVLGPGNTEAF
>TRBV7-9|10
ASSLASSGYT
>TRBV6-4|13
ASKALSSYNSPLH
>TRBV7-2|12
ASSYQRRTDTQY
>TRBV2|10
ASSGGWSPLH
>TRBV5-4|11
ASSFTSSYEQY
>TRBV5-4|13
ASSRDTLSNSPLH
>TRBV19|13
ASTGTRFGTDTQY
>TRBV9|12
ASSVGGGNQPQH
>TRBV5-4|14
ASSLGTGGFGQPQH
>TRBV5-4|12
ASRRTEANTEAF
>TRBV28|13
ASSPGGIQNNEQF
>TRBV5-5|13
ASSLVQGFGSPLH
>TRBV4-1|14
ASSQAASRGGGEQF
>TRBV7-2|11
ASSQTGNYGYT
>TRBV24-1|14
ATSDGTGTVRAEAF
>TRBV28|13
ASRSAGTGNQPQH
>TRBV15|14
ATSLGQGLVLYGYT
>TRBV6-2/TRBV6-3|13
ASSYRGLAGGELF